These T cell receptor beta chains were read from a single sample in a study of CD8+CD57+ T cells in acquired aplastic anemia. TCRdb reanalysed the reads using MiXCR and keeps one entry per CDR3 protein. This repertoire shows approximately 200,000 distinct CDR3 sequences, around 49% found once; its top ten account for just under 20%. Sequencing was carried out using sorted CD4+, CD8+, or CD8+CD57+ T cells (not recorded which) from PBMCs. Source of these receptors: a human donor with aplastic anemia. The CDR3 runs from the conserved cysteine through the conserved F or W. A D gene is named only where the DNA matches it firmly. Clone size is stated in some rows and not others, as once, few, many or a class when expanded.

D gene: .; J gene: TRBJ2-1; clone size: few; V gene: TRBV28; CDR3 DNA: TGTGCCAGCGAAACTCTTGGCAATGAGCAGTTCTTC; CDR3 protein: CASETLGNEQFF
D gene: TRBD1; J gene: TRBJ1-1; clone size: many; V gene: TRBV5-1; CDR3 DNA: TGCGCCAGCAGCTTGGAGGGACAGGGAAACACTGAAGCTTTCTTT; CDR3 protein: CASSLEGQGNTEAFF
D gene: TRBD2; J gene: TRBJ2-1; clone size: .; V gene: TRBV19; CDR3 DNA: TGTGCCAGTAGTATATCTAGCGGCTACAATGAGCAGTTCTTC; CDR3 protein: CASSISSGYNEQFF
D gene: .; J gene: TRBJ1-5; clone size: many; V gene: TRBV20-1; CDR3 DNA: TGCAGTGCTAGAGACTCAAGTGGGCCAGGGGCCGGTCAGCCCCAGCATTTT; CDR3 protein: CSARDSSGPGAGQPQHF
D gene: TRBD1; J gene: TRBJ1-6; clone size: .; V gene: TRBV24-1; CDR3 DNA: TGTGCCACTCCCACAGGGGAGGGCTTTTCACCCCTCCACTTT; CDR3 protein: CATPTGEGFSPLHF
D gene: .; J gene: TRBJ2-1; clone size: many; V gene: TRBV3-1; CDR3 DNA: TGTGCCAGCAGCCCCCGTCACAACTACAATGAGCAGTTCTTC; CDR3 protein: CASSPRHNYNEQFF
D gene: .; J gene: TRBJ1-1; clone size: .; V gene: TRBV6-5; CDR3 DNA: TGTGCCAGCAGACCTACAGGGAGCAAAATGGGAGCTTTCTTT; CDR3 protein: CASRPTGSKMGAFF
D gene: .; J gene: TRBJ1-1; clone size: .; V gene: TRBV20-1; CDR3 DNA: TGCAGTGCTAGATGGGGTCAGGGTGAAGCTTTCTTT; CDR3 protein: CSARWGQGEAFF
D gene: TRBD1; J gene: TRBJ2-5; clone size: .; V gene: TRBV7-3; CDR3 DNA: TGTGCCAGCAGCCCGTGGACAGGGGGAGGCCAAGAGACCCAGTACTTC; CDR3 protein: CASSPWTGGGQETQYF
D gene: .; J gene: TRBJ1-1; clone size: .; V gene: TRBV19; CDR3 DNA: TGTGCCAGTAGTATCGAGGATAACACTGAAGCTTTCTTT; CDR3 protein: CASSIEDNTEAFF
D gene: TRBD2; J gene: TRBJ2-1; clone size: many; V gene: TRBV12-3/TRBV12-4; CDR3 DNA: TGTGCCAGCAGTTTCGAGCGGGGTGGGGGGAATGAGCAGTTCTTC; CDR3 protein: CASSFERGGGNEQFF
D gene: .; J gene: TRBJ2-5; clone size: many; V gene: TRBV5-1; CDR3 DNA: TGCGCCAGCAGCTCGGGAACGGCGGGCCACGGGACCCAGTACTTC; CDR3 protein: CASSSGTAGHGTQYF
D gene: .; J gene: TRBJ1-1; clone size: .; V gene: TRBV19; CDR3 DNA: TGTGCCAGTAGAGGGGACGGCGGGGTGAACACTGAAGCTTTCTTT; CDR3 protein: CASRGDGGVNTEAFF
D gene: TRBD1; J gene: TRBJ2-7; clone size: once; V gene: TRBV4-3; CDR3 DNA: TGCGCCAGCAGCGTCCACAGGGGCTCCTACGAGCAGTACTTC; CDR3 protein: CASSVHRGSYEQYF
D gene: .; J gene: TRBJ2-7; clone size: .; V gene: TRBV20-1; CDR3 DNA: TGCAGTGCTAAGGGGGGACAGACGTACGAGCAGTACTTC; CDR3 protein: CSAKGGQTYEQYF
D gene: TRBD2; J gene: TRBJ2-7; clone size: .; V gene: TRBV7-9; CDR3 DNA: TGTGCCAGCAGCTCTAGAGGACTAGCGGGATTCTCCTACGAGCAGTACTTC; CDR3 protein: CASSSRGLAGFSYEQYF
D gene: .; J gene: TRBJ2-5; clone size: .; V gene: TRBV7-9; CDR3 DNA: TGTGCCAGCAGCCTACGACAAGAGACCCAGTACTTC; CDR3 protein: CASSLRQETQYF
D gene: .; J gene: TRBJ1-1; clone size: .; V gene: TRBV24-1; CDR3 DNA: TGTGCCACCAGTGAGAACAGGGATAACACTGAAGCTTTCTTT; CDR3 protein: CATSENRDNTEAFF
D gene: TRBD1; J gene: TRBJ2-7; clone size: few; V gene: TRBV4-1; CDR3 DNA: TGCGCCAGCAGCCAAGACAGGGGGAACGAGCAGTACTTC; CDR3 protein: CASSQDRGNEQYF
D gene: TRBD1; J gene: TRBJ1-1; clone size: .; V gene: TRBV7-9; CDR3 DNA: TGTGCCAGCAGCTTCCAGGGACAGGCCACTGAAGCTTTCTTT; CDR3 protein: CASSFQGQATEAFF
D gene: TRBD2; J gene: TRBJ2-2; clone size: few; V gene: TRBV28; CDR3 DNA: TGTGCCAGCGGGACTAGCGGGGGGGCTTTGCGCTTCGGGGAGCTGTTTTTT; CDR3 protein: CASGTSGGALRFGELFF
D gene: .; J gene: TRBJ2-7; clone size: .; V gene: TRBV24-1; CDR3 DNA: TGTGCCACCCACCGGGCCCCTCCTGAGCAGTACTTC; CDR3 protein: CATHRAPPEQYF
D gene: TRBD1; J gene: TRBJ1-1; clone size: few; V gene: TRBV7-2; CDR3 DNA: TGTGCCAGCAGCTTCGGGACAGCGAACACTGAAGCTTTCTTT; CDR3 protein: CASSFGTANTEAFF
D gene: .; J gene: TRBJ1-1; clone size: many; V gene: TRBV6-1; CDR3 DNA: TGTGCCAGCAGTGTTGGCCCTGGGAACACTGAAGCTTTCTTT; CDR3 protein: CASSVGPGNTEAFF
D gene: .; J gene: TRBJ1-3; clone size: .; V gene: TRBV20-1; CDR3 DNA: TGCAGTGCCCTGGAGGGCTCTGGAAACACCATATATTTT; CDR3 protein: CSALEGSGNTIYF
D gene: TRBD1; J gene: TRBJ2-1; clone size: .; V gene: TRBV12-3/TRBV12-4; CDR3 DNA: TGTGCCAGCAACCGGGACAGGCTTGAGCAGTTCTTC; CDR3 protein: CASNRDRLEQFF
D gene: TRBD1; J gene: TRBJ1-2; clone size: .; V gene: TRBV15; CDR3 DNA: TGTGCCACCAGCAGGAGGACAGGGAATGGCTACACCTTC; CDR3 protein: CATSRRTGNGYTF
D gene: .; J gene: TRBJ2-1; clone size: once; V gene: TRBV20-1; CDR3 DNA: TGCAGTGCTATCGGGGGGCCTAAGTACAATGAGCAGTTCTTC; CDR3 protein: CSAIGGPKYNEQFF
D gene: .; J gene: TRBJ2-5; clone size: .; V gene: TRBV15; CDR3 DNA: TGTGCCACCAGCAGACGATTTAGCTATCGCGAGACCCAGTACTTC; CDR3 protein: CATSRRFSYRETQYF
D gene: TRBD1; J gene: TRBJ1-1; clone size: .; V gene: TRBV10-3; CDR3 DNA: TGTGCCATCAGTGACCGGGACAGGGCGGGACCTGAAGCTTTCTTT; CDR3 protein: CAISDRDRAGPEAFF
D gene: .; J gene: TRBJ1-6; clone size: .; V gene: TRBV10-3; CDR3 DNA: TGTGCCATCGGGGTAGGAGATTCACCCCTCCACTTT; CDR3 protein: CAIGVGDSPLHF
D gene: .; J gene: TRBJ1-3; clone size: many; V gene: TRBV7-9; CDR3 DNA: TGTGCCAGCACCCCAACGGGGGCTGGAAACACCATATATTTT; CDR3 protein: CASTPTGAGNTIYF
D gene: TRBD2; J gene: TRBJ2-1; clone size: .; V gene: TRBV9; CDR3 DNA: TGTGCCAGCAGCCCCCAGCCGCGGGGGGGCAATGAGCAGTTCTTC; CDR3 protein: CASSPQPRGGNEQFF
D gene: TRBD2; J gene: TRBJ2-7; clone size: .; V gene: TRBV7-6; CDR3 DNA: TGTGCCAGCAGCTTAGCTAGCGGGGGGGCCTCCTACGAGCAGTACTTC; CDR3 protein: CASSLASGGASYEQYF
D gene: .; J gene: TRBJ2-2; clone size: .; V gene: TRBV10-3; CDR3 DNA: TGTGCCATCAGGCGTGTGCGAGGGGCGACGAACCCCGGGGGGCTGTTTTTT; CDR3 protein: CAIRRVRGATNPGGLFF
D gene: .; J gene: TRBJ1-2; clone size: few; V gene: TRBV27; CDR3 DNA: TGTGCCAGCAGTTTAGGGAAGGGGCGCGGTACCTATGGCTACACCTTC; CDR3 protein: CASSLGKGRGTYGYTF
D gene: .; J gene: TRBJ2-3; clone size: many; V gene: TRBV19; CDR3 DNA: TGTGCCAGTAGTATTGCCGGCGAGGGCCCGGTAGATACGCAGTATTTT; CDR3 protein: CASSIAGEGPVDTQYF
D gene: TRBD1; J gene: TRBJ2-6; clone size: few; V gene: TRBV20-1; CDR3 DNA: TGCAGTGCTAGAAACCCGGGACAGGGGGGCTCTGGGGCCAACGTCCTGACTTTC; CDR3 protein: CSARNPGQGGSGANVLTF
D gene: .; J gene: TRBJ2-7; clone size: .; V gene: TRBV3-1; CDR3 DNA: TGTGCCAGCAGCCAAGATGACGGGGATAGGTACTTC; CDR3 protein: CASSQDDGDRYF
D gene: TRBD1; J gene: TRBJ1-2; clone size: .; V gene: TRBV29-1; CDR3 DNA: TGCAGCGTCGTCGACAGGGGAGATGGCTACACCTTC; CDR3 protein: CSVVDRGDGYTF
D gene: TRBD2; J gene: TRBJ2-5; clone size: .; V gene: TRBV5-1; CDR3 DNA: TGCGCCAGCAGACTAGCGGGGGGCCGGCAAGAGACCCAGTACTTC; CDR3 protein: CASRLAGGRQETQYF
D gene: .; J gene: TRBJ1-6; clone size: many; V gene: TRBV7-3; CDR3 DNA: TGTGCCAGCAGCCGATACAGGGTTAATTCACCCCTCCACTTT; CDR3 protein: CASSRYRVNSPLHF
D gene: .; J gene: TRBJ1-3; clone size: many; V gene: TRBV10-3; CDR3 DNA: TGTGCCATCGGGAAGGGCACAGGAAACACCATATATTTT; CDR3 protein: CAIGKGTGNTIYF
D gene: .; J gene: TRBJ1-3; clone size: .; V gene: TRBV19; CDR3 DNA: TGTGCCAGTACCGAAGACAGCCTCTCTGGAAACACCATATATTTT; CDR3 protein: CASTEDSLSGNTIYF
D gene: .; J gene: TRBJ1-1; clone size: .; V gene: TRBV29-1; CDR3 DNA: TGCAGCGTTGATTCGGGGACCATGAACACTGAAGCTTTCTTT; CDR3 protein: CSVDSGTMNTEAFF
D gene: .; J gene: TRBJ2-3; clone size: many; V gene: TRBV5-1; CDR3 DNA: TGCGCCAGCAGCTTGGCCGGGCGCAGGAGCACAGATACGCAGTATTTT; CDR3 protein: CASSLAGRRSTDTQYF
D gene: TRBD2; J gene: TRBJ2-3; clone size: few; V gene: TRBV7-3; CDR3 DNA: TGTGCCAGCAGCTTAAATACTGGGGGGGGGGGCACAGATACGCAGTATTTT; CDR3 protein: CASSLNTGGGGTDTQYF
D gene: .; J gene: TRBJ1-1; clone size: many; V gene: TRBV6-2/TRBV6-3; CDR3 DNA: TGTGCCAGCAGGCAAGGGCCTCAATACACTGAAGCTTTCTTT; CDR3 protein: CASRQGPQYTEAFF
D gene: .; J gene: TRBJ2-5; clone size: .; V gene: TRBV29-1; CDR3 DNA: TGCAGCGTTCGCTCAGGGGCGGGCACAGAGACCCAGTACTTC; CDR3 protein: CSVRSGAGTETQYF
D gene: .; J gene: TRBJ1-1; clone size: many; V gene: TRBV5-1; CDR3 DNA: TGCGCCAGCAGCACTGGGACGGGCCCGGGCACTGAAGCTTTCTTT; CDR3 protein: CASSTGTGPGTEAFF
D gene: TRBD1; J gene: TRBJ2-2; clone size: many; V gene: TRBV29-1; CDR3 DNA: TGCAGCGTTGACCCGGGACAGGGGAACACCGGGGAGCTGTTTTTT; CDR3 protein: CSVDPGQGNTGELFF
D gene: .; J gene: TRBJ2-5; clone size: .; V gene: TRBV15; CDR3 DNA: TGTGCCACCAGCAGAGGTAGGGGGCAAGAGACCCAGTACTTC; CDR3 protein: CATSRGRGQETQYF
D gene: .; J gene: TRBJ1-6; clone size: many; V gene: TRBV2; CDR3 DNA: TGTGCCAGCAGCGACTTAGGGACGATCAATAATTCACCCCTCCACTTT; CDR3 protein: CASSDLGTINNSPLHF